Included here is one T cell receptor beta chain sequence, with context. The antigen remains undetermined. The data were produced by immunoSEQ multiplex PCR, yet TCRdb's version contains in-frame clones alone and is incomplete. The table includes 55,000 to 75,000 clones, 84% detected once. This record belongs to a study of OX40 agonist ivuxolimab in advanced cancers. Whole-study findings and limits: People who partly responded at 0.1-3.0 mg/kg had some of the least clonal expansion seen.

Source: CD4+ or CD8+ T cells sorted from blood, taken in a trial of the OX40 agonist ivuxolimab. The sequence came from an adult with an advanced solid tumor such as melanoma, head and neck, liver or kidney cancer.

The CDR3 loop reads CASTNLLAGQGDTQYF. CDR3 sequence (DNA): TGTGCCTCAACAAACCTACTAGCGGGGCAAGGAGATACGCAGTATTTT. The J gene is TRBJ2-3, the V gene TRBV2, with 10 nucleotides matching TRBD2. CDR3 length: 16 amino acids. Unmatched junction bases numbered 16, after V lost 11 bases and J lost 5 bases. In germline, CDR1 is SNHLY, CDR2 FYNNEI.